A single sample gave rise to the 26 T cell receptor beta chains below, sequenced in a study of T cell changes during pregnancy in multiple sclerosis. Data came from immunoSEQ multiplex PCR; TCRdb stores just in-frame clones and leaves some out. The sample records around 30,000 clones, about 83% being singletons. The sample was CD8+ T cells from peripheral blood mononuclear cells, taken after pregnancy. These receptors came from a female donor with multiple sclerosis, enrolled in a pregnancy study.

This CDR3 reads CASSIPGEGQENQPQHF. CDR3 coding DNA: TGTGCCAGTAGTATACCGGGAGAGGGACAGGAGAATCAGCCCCAGCATTTT. V is TRBV19 and J is TRBJ1-5, with 8 bases fitting TRBD1. Germline CDR1 is LNHDA and CDR2 is SQIVND (reference sequence). The CDR3 extends over 17 amino acids. Trimming at V came to 2 bases and at J to 4 bases, leaving 10 bases not matched to a gene.

This chain uses TRBV6-6 with TRBJ2-7, with 10 bases identical to TRBD1. From germline, CDR1 is MNHNY and CDR2 SVGAGI (reference sequence). Trimming at V came to 1 base and at J to 4 bases, leaving 4 bases not matched to a gene. The CDR3 sequence is 15 residues long. DNA for the CDR3: TGTGCCAGCAGTTACTTGGGACAGGGGCTGTACGAGCAGTACTTC. It specifies CASSYLGQGLYEQYF.

The chain combines TRBV10-1 with TRBJ2-1; TRBD2 agrees at 11 bases. The V and J ends lost 2 bases and 3 bases, in that order; junction bases with no gene match: 0. The CDR3 spans 15 residues. The V gene's germline CDR1 is WNHNN and CDR2 SYGVQD (reference sequence). The CDR3 protein is CASSETSGGYNEQFF. In DNA, the CDR3 is TGCGCCAGCAGTGAGACTAGCGGGGGCTACAATGAGCAGTTCTTC.

The rearrangement uses TRBV7-2 and TRBJ2-7; D is uncertain. Trimming removed 1 base at V and 4 bases at J, with 17 bases between. The CDR3 consists of 16 residues. Per the germline V gene, CDR1 is SGHTA and CDR2 is FQGNSA. CDR3 loop: CASSLVQSRADYEQYF. CDR3 nucleotide sequence: TGTGCCAGCAGCTTAGTACAGTCACGCGCAGATTACGAGCAGTACTTC.

The rearrangement joins TRBV4-1 to TRBJ2-7, with D uncertain. Germline CDR1 and CDR2: MGHRA and YSYEKL. V dropped 3 bases and J dropped 1 base, with 13 bases sitting between them. This CDR3 has 15 residues. The chain's CDR3 is CASSHPGSPSYEQYF. The CDR3 DNA sequence: TGCGCCAGCAGCCACCCAGGCAGTCCTTCCTACGAGCAGTACTTC.

The V call is TRBV4-1, the J call TRBJ1-1; 7 bases agree with TRBD1. The V and J ends lost 0 bases and 4 bases, in that order; junction bases with no gene match: 5. The CDR3 length is 15 residues. Germline V gene data show CDR1 as MGHRA and CDR2 as YSYEKL. The CDR3 sequence is CASSQDPRDSTEAFF. DNA of the CDR3: TGCGCCAGCAGCCAAGATCCCCGGGACAGCACTGAAGCTTTCTTT.

This rearrangement joins TRBV19 to TRBJ1-1; 7 bases match TRBD1. This CDR3 is 15 amino acids long. The V segment lost 4 bases and the J segment 4 bases; nucleotides outside the gene matches: 9. Germline CDR1 and CDR2: LNHDA and SQIVND (reference sequence). The chain's CDR3 is CASSTPRQGSTEAFF. The CDR3 DNA reads as TGTGCCAGTAGTACCCCCCGACAGGGTAGCACTGAAGCTTTCTTT. Based on the CDR3 plus reference TRBV19 and TRBJ1-1, the full variable domain is DGGITQSPKYLFRKEGQNVTLSCEQNLNHDAMYWYRQDPGQGLRLIYYSQIVNDFQKGDIAEGYSVSREKKESFPLTVTSAQKNPTAFYLCASSTPRQGSTEAFFGQGTRLTVV.

The chain joins TRBV11-2 to TRBJ1-5; D is uncertain. Per germline, CDR1 SGHAT and CDR2 FQNNGV. V lost 0 bases, J lost 4 bases, and 16 bases lay in between. This CDR3 is 17 amino acids long. The CDR3 is CASSLDNLRGLNQPQHF. CDR3 nucleotide sequence: TGTGCCAGCAGCTTAGATAATCTTCGGGGTTTAAATCAGCCCCAGCATTTT. The complete variable domain, with remaining parts taken from reference TRBV11-2 and TRBJ1-5, reads EAGVAQSPRYKIIEKRQSVAFWCNPISGHATLYWYQQILGQGPKLLIQFQNNGVVDDSQLPKDRFSAERLKGVDSTLKIQPAKLEDSAVYLCASSLDNLRGLNQPQHFGDGTRLSIL.

V gene TRBV19 combines with J gene TRBJ1-1; 7 bases are shared with TRBD1. CDR1 is LNHDA, CDR2 SQIVND, per germline (reference sequence). This CDR3 has 13 amino acids. V shed 5 bases and J 5 bases; nucleotides not matched to a gene: 5. CDR3 residues: CASSSNRGTEAFF. The CDR3 DNA reads TGTGCCAGTAGTTCCAACAGGGGAACTGAAGCTTTCTTT.

The rearrangement joins TRBV6-6 to TRBJ2-7; D is possibly TRBD1 (5 bases). Germline-derived CDR1 and CDR2 are MNHNY and SVGAGI (reference sequence). The V end lost 4 bases, the J end lost 4 bases, and 20 bases lay between the germline ends. This CDR3 has 16 amino acids. CDR3 residues: CASSSPRDSEEYEQYF. The CDR3 nucleotides are TGTGCCAGCAGTTCGCCCCGAGACAGCGAAGAGTACGAGCAGTACTTC.

The chain has TRBV18 and TRBJ1-5, with D perhaps TRBD1 (5 bases). Between the trimmed V and J ends, which lost 3 bases and 7 bases, there was a span of 10 bases. Germline V lookup: CDR1 KGHSH, CDR2 LQKENI. The CDR3 runs 13 residues. CDR3 loop: CASSPTTAQPQHF. CDR3 sequence (DNA): TGTGCCAGCTCACCTACGACAGCGCAGCCCCAGCATTTT.

The chain is built from TRBV9 and TRBJ1-2; perhaps TRBD1 as D (6 bases). This CDR3 is 14 amino acids long. Between the trimmed V and J ends, which lost 0 bases and 5 bases, there was a span of 11 bases. Germline V gene sequence: CDR1 SGDLS, CDR2 YYNGEE. In DNA, the CDR3 is TGTGCCAGCAGCGTAGGTACAGGGCAATATGGCTACACCTTC. Amino acids: CASSVGTGQYGYTF.

The J gene is TRBJ1-6, the V gene TRBV7-6; 7 nucleotides agree with TRBD1. V lost 0 bases to trimming and J lost 7 bases; unmatched junction nucleotides: 0. The CDR3 has 14 amino acids. Germline assignment: CDR1 SGHVS and CDR2 FNYEAQ. The CDR3 DNA follows: TGTGCCAGCAGCTTAGCACAGGGGAATTCACCCCTCCACTTT. Translated, it gives CASSLAQGNSPLHF.

This chain connects TRBV12-5 to TRBJ1-1; perhaps TRBD1 as D (5 bases). Germline values: CDR1 LGHNT, CDR2 FRNRAP. V shed 7 bases and J shed 0 bases, with 12 bases lying between them. CDR3 length: 14 amino acids. CDR3 loop: CASAMDTVNTEAFF. The CDR3, as DNA: TGTGCTAGTGCCATGGACACCGTGAACACTGAAGCTTTCTTT.

The CDR3 region has the DNA TGTGCCAGCAGTTTTCCGGGACAGGGGGCAACCTACGAGCAGTACTTC. The encoded protein is CASSFPGQGATYEQYF. V and J are TRBV28 and TRBJ2-7; TRBD1 matches at 12 bases. The length of the CDR3 is 16 residues. Per the germline V gene, CDR1 is MDHEN and CDR2 is SYDVKM. Unmatched junction bases numbered 5, after V lost 3 bases and J lost 2 bases.

The chain uses TRBV5-1 and TRBJ2-5; D might be TRBD1 (5 bases). The CDR3 spans 14 residues. The germline V gene has CDR1 SGHRS and CDR2 YFSETQ. Trimming left V 4 bases short and J 2 bases short, with 12 bases between. The CDR3 is CASSPPTDQETQYF. In DNA form, the CDR3 reads TGCGCCAGCAGCCCCCCGACAGATCAAGAGACCCAGTACTTC.

V is TRBV7-9 and J is TRBJ2-2; TRBD1 matches at 10 bases. After removal of 4 bases from V and 3 bases from J, the junction contained 2 bases not matched to a gene. The length of the CDR3 is 15 residues. From germline, CDR1 is SEHNR and CDR2 FQNEAQ (reference sequence). The CDR3 coding sequence is TGTGCCAGCAGCTACGGGACAGGGGACACCGGGGAGCTGTTTTTT. It codes for CASSYGTGDTGELFF.

Here the CDR3 DNA reads TGTGCCAGCAGCGTCTCAGAGGGCTATGGCTACACCTTC. This translates into CASSVSEGYGYTF. The chain combines TRBV9 with TRBJ1-2; the D is unclear. CDR1 is SGDLS and CDR2 is YYNGEE in the germline V gene. Between the trimmed V and J ends, which lost 2 bases and 4 bases, there was a span of 9 bases. The CDR3 is made up of 13 amino acids.

This clone was seen only once. CDR3 nucleotide sequence: TGCGCCAGCAGCTTGGGGGGCAGGGCGGGGAATGAGCAGTTCTTC. Protein: CASSLGGRAGNEQFF. The rearrangement joins TRBV5-1 to TRBJ2-1; weak D call: TRBD2 (6 bases). Germline V gives CDR1 SGHRS, CDR2 YFSETQ. The CDR3 is made up of 15 amino acids. Trimming took off 0 bases at V and 7 bases at J, with 14 bases between the two ends. Together with reference TRBV5-1 and TRBJ2-1, the CDR3 gives the full variable domain: KAGVTQTPRYLIKTRGQQVTLSCSPISGHRSVSWYQQTPGQGLQFLFEYFSETQRNKGNFPGRFSGRQFSNSRSEMNVSTLELGDSALYLCASSLGGRAGNEQFFGPGTRLTVL.

This sequence joins TRBV11-1 and TRBJ2-7, with D perhaps matching TRBD2 (6 bases). V lost 3 bases and J 1 base, leaving 16 bases between the germline ends. This CDR3 is built from 16 residues. Germline V gene lookup returns CDR1 SGHAT and CDR2 FQDESV (reference sequence). The CDR3 protein is CASSFIQGLPSYEQYF. In nucleotides, the CDR3 is TGTGCCAGCAGCTTCATCCAGGGACTCCCATCCTACGAGCAGTACTTC.

The V gene is TRBV4-3, the J gene TRBJ1-4; D not resolved. CDR1 and CDR2 (germline): LGHNA, YSLEER. This CDR3 comprises 15 residues. Trimming took off 4 bases at V and 2 bases at J, with 11 bases between the two ends. CDR3 nucleotide sequence: TGCGCCAGCAGCCTCCTCTCTTCCACTAATGAAAAACTGTTTTTT. Translation gives CASSLLSSTNEKLFF.

V gene TRBV14 combines with J gene TRBJ1-1; D may be TRBD1 (5 bases). V lost 4 bases and J 10 bases, leaving 22 bases between the germline ends. This CDR3 region has 15 residues. Looked up from germline, CDR1 is SGHDN and CDR2 is FVKESK. The CDR3 region has the DNA TGTGCCAGCAGCCGTTTCGTAGGCGGGGCGACCCCAGCTTTCTTT. It yields the protein CASSRFVGGATPAFF. The variable domain in full, with the rest retrieved from reference TRBV14 and TRBJ1-1, is EAGVTQFPSHSVIEKGQTVTLRCDPISGHDNLYWYRRVMGKEIKFLLHFVKESKQDESGMPNNRFLAERTGGTYSTLKVQPAELEDSGVYFCASSRFVGGATPAFFGQGTRLTVV.

The genes are TRBV9 and TRBJ1-1; D is unclear. The CDR3 runs to 13 residues. Trimming stripped 4 bases from V and 7 bases from J, with 14 bases between. CDR1 and CDR2 from the germline V gene are SGDLS and YYNGEE. DNA for the CDR3: TGTGCCAGCAGCCCTCGCCAGGCTTTTGAAGCTTTCTTT. Its protein is CASSPRQAFEAFF.

This chain links TRBV7-3 with TRBJ2-7; possibly TRBD2 for D (6 bases). In germline, CDR1 is SGHTA, CDR2 FQGTGA. V gave up 5 bases and J gave up 6 bases, with 11 bases separating them. The length of the CDR3 is 12 residues. In DNA, the CDR3 is TGTGCCAGCAGCAGACTAGATCGCGAGCAGTACTTC. It is translated as CASSRLDREQYF.

The chain carries TRBV28 and TRBJ2-7; D perhaps matches TRBD2 (5 bases). CDR3 length: 14 amino acids. Germline assignment: CDR1 MDHEN and CDR2 SYDVKM. V lost 2 bases and J lost 3, with 11 bases in between. CDR3 in amino acids: CASSLPGGLYEQYF. The CDR3 DNA reads as TGTGCCAGCAGTTTACCCGGCGGGCTCTACGAGCAGTACTTC.

J is TRBJ1-2 and V is TRBV2; D unresolved. CDR3 length equals 13 residues. Trimming shortened V by 4 bases and J by 2 bases, and 8 bases separated the two germline ends. CDR1 and CDR2 from the germline V gene are SNHLY and FYNNEI. In DNA form, the CDR3 reads TGTGCCAGCAGTGTTCGAGTAAACTATGGCTACACCTTC. Translation gives CASSVRVNYGYTF.